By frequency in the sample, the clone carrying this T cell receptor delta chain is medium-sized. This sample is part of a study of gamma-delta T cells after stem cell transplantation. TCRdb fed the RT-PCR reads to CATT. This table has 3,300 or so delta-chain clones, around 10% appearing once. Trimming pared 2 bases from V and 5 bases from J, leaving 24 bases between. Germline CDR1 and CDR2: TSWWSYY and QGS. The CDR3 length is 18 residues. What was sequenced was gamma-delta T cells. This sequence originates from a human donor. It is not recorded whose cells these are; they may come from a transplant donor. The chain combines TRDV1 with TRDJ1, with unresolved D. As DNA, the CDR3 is TGTGCTCTTGGGGAATATAAACTCCGCCTCTCATCGAAAGATAAACTCATCTTT. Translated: CALGEYKLRLSSKDKLIF.